The 28 T cell receptor beta chains given below trace back to one sample, sequenced in a study listed by TCRdb under 2016. The library was built by means of RT-PCR. Instrument used: Illumina MiSeq. TCRdb reprocessed the public reads (quality trimming at Q25 with fastp, clone calling with MiXCR) and kept in-frame beta chains. Each record represents a unique CDR3 protein, reported with the most common genes and DNA among its rows. Present in this sample are 650,000 to 800,000 distinct CDR3 sequences, over 12% of which were seen just once. The ten largest clones add up to 3.6% of the sample. The specimen was memory CD4+ T cells from blood. These receptor sequences come from a female donor in good health, serving as a healthy control.

V gene TRBV7-9 combines with J gene TRBJ2-1, with TRBD2 as a possible D gene (6 bases). Germline loops: CDR1 SEHNR, CDR2 FQNEAQ (reference sequence). CDR3 length equals 14 residues. The V end lost 5 bases, the J end lost 7 bases, and 15 bases lay between the germline ends. CDR3 residues: CASSPMEGWNEQFF. The CDR3 DNA reads as TGTGCCAGCAGCCCCATGGAGGGTTGGAATGAGCAGTTCTTC.

This clonotype showed up just a few times. The V gene is TRBV20-1, the J gene TRBJ2-1, with D perhaps matching TRBD1 or TRBD2 (5 bases each). CDR1 is DFQATT and CDR2 is SNEGSKA in the germline V gene (reference sequence). Trimming pared 4 bases from V and 7 bases from J, leaving 17 bases between. The CDR3 is 14 amino acids. As DNA, the CDR3 is TGCAGTGCTATTAGAGGGACCTTCTTAAATGAGCAGTTCTTC. This translates into CSAIRGTFLNEQFF.

The V and J genes are TRBV9 and TRBJ1-5; tentative D call: TRBD1 (5 bases). Germline lookup yields CDR1 SGDLS and CDR2 YYNGEE. Trimming pared 4 bases from V and 1 base from J, leaving 12 bases between. The CDR3 covers 15 residues. DNA for the CDR3: TGTGCCAGCAGCCGCGACAGTTCGAGCAATCAGCCCCAGCATTTT. Protein: CASSRDSSSNQPQHF.

The sample holds many counts of this clonotype. The J gene is TRBJ2-3, the V gene TRBV7-9; 7 bases map to TRBD2. The length of the CDR3 is 15 residues. The germline V gene encodes CDR1 SEHNR and CDR2 FQNEAQ (reference sequence). Trimming at V came to 2 bases and at J to 3 bases, leaving 5 bases not matched to a gene. DNA of the CDR3: TGTGCCAGCAGCTTACCCGAGCGGGGTACAGATACGCAGTATTTT. Encoded protein: CASSLPERGTDTQYF.

This clonotype appeared many times. The chain links TRBV5-1 to TRBJ1-2; the D gene is possibly TRBD1 (6 bases). The V gene's germline CDR1 is SGHRS and CDR2 YFSETQ. Trimming took off 2 bases at V and 5 bases at J, with 16 bases between the two ends. The CDR3 has 15 residues. The CDR3 spells CASSLQGLGGYGYTF. The CDR3 DNA follows: TGCGCCAGCAGCTTACAGGGATTAGGAGGGTATGGCTACACCTTC.

The chain joins TRBV20-1 to TRBJ1-3, with TRBD1 as a possible D gene (6 bases). The CDR3 extends over 13 amino acids. Germline lookup yields CDR1 DFQATT and CDR2 SNEGSKA (reference sequence). V shed 5 bases and J shed 0 bases, with 8 bases lying between them. In DNA form, the CDR3 reads TGCAGTGCTCCGGACAGCTCTGGAAACACCATATATTTT. It translates to CSAPDSSGNTIYF.

This clonotype has a handful of counts. The rearrangement joins TRBV5-6 to TRBJ2-2; 9 nucleotides match TRBD2. V trimming: 0 bases; J trimming: 3 bases; junction bases outside the gene matches: 6. The CDR3 is 17 residues long. From germline, CDR1 is SGHDT and CDR2 YYEEEE. CDR3 in DNA: TGTGCCAGCAGCTTGGGTAGCGGGAGTGATTACACCGGGGAGCTGTTTTTT. As protein: CASSLGSGSDYTGELFF.

V is TRBV6-5 and J is TRBJ2-7; TRBD2 matches at 7 bases. CDR3 length: 18 residues. Trimming at V came to 0 bases and at J to 2 bases, leaving 13 bases not matched to a gene. CDR1 and CDR2 from the germline V gene are MNHEY and SVGAGI. CDR3 nucleotides: TGTGCCAGCAGTTACTCTTTCGTCCGCGGGAGTTCCCCCTACGAGCAGTACTTC. Protein product: CASSYSFVRGSSPYEQYF.

This rearrangement joins TRBV7-3 to TRBJ1-1; 8 nucleotides line up with TRBD1. The germline V gene has CDR1 SGHTA and CDR2 FQGTGA. Germline trimming cut 5 bases from V and 1 base from J; bases unmatched to any gene: 6. This CDR3 contains 15 residues. This chain's CDR3 is CASSASQGGNTEAFF. The CDR3 coding sequence is TGTGCCAGCAGCGCCTCACAGGGGGGGAACACTGAAGCTTTCTTT.

V usage is TRBV5-1 and J usage is TRBJ2-5; weak D call: TRBD1 (6 bases). Germline loops: CDR1 SGHRS, CDR2 YFSETQ. There are 15 residues in the CDR3. Trimming stripped 7 bases from V and 5 bases from J, with 21 bases between. Here the CDR3 DNA reads TGCGCCAGCCACCCGAGCACAGGGCCGGAGGAGACCCAGTACTTC. As protein: CASHPSTGPEETQYF.

The table lists this clonotype with a few counts. This chain connects TRBV10-3 to TRBJ2-2, with D possibly being TRBD1 (5 bases). The CDR3 sequence is 15 residues long. Trimming took off 5 bases at V and 6 bases at J, with 16 bases between the two ends. Germline V lookup: CDR1 ENHRY, CDR2 SYGVKD. The CDR3 loop is CAISKSGAYPGELFF. As DNA, the CDR3 is TGTGCCATCAGTAAAAGTGGGGCCTACCCCGGGGAGCTGTTTTTT.

V and J are TRBV5-5 and TRBJ2-7; D remains ambiguous. Germline V gene data show CDR1 as SGHKS and CDR2 as YYEKEE (reference sequence). V was pared by 0 bases and J by 0 bases, with 4 bases between. This CDR3 comprises 13 residues. The CDR3 is CASSLAHSYEQYF. CDR3 sequence (DNA): TGTGCCAGCAGCTTGGCCCACTCCTACGAGCAGTACTTC.

This clonotype was detected many times. V is TRBV12-3 or TRBV12-4 and J is TRBJ2-2; D is undetermined. Trimming left V 4 bases short and J 6 bases short, with 3 bases between. This CDR3 is 11 amino acids long. The CDR3 DNA sequence: TGTGCCAGCAGTTCCCCCGGGGAGCTGTTTTTT. It translates to CASSSPGELFF.

This clonotype was seen ten or more times. The chain combines TRBV6-5 with TRBJ2-1; a weak D match, TRBD2 (5 bases). The CDR3 spans 14 residues. Germline assignment: CDR1 MNHEY and CDR2 SVGAGI. V was pared by 3 bases and J by 12 bases, with 18 bases between. The CDR3 spells CASSYLGGSLGQFF. CDR3 in DNA: TGTGCCAGCAGTTATCTCGGAGGATCCCTCGGGCAGTTCTTC.

The chain carries TRBV15 and TRBJ1-1; D gene unclear. This CDR3 has 14 residues. Trimming removed 4 bases at V and 4 bases at J, with 13 bases between. The germline gives CDR1 LNHNV, CDR2 YYDKDF (reference sequence). The CDR3 spells CATSNRREGTEAFF. The DNA of the CDR3 is TGTGCCACCAGCAATAGACGGGAGGGCACTGAAGCTTTCTTT. Together with reference TRBV15 and TRBJ1-1, the CDR3 gives the full variable domain: DAMVIQNPRYQVTQFGKPVTLSCSQTLNHNVMYWYQQKSSQAPKLLFHYYDKDFNNEADTPDNFQSRRPNTSFCFLDIRSPGLGDTAMYLCATSNRREGTEAFFGQGTRLTVV.

This clonotype has ten or more counts. The chain carries TRBV10-3 and TRBJ2-1; D possibly corresponds to TRBD2 (6 bases). Germline-derived CDR1 and CDR2 are ENHRY and SYGVKD. The germline V and J ends were trimmed by 6 bases and 1 base, with 13 bases remaining between them. This CDR3 has 15 amino acids. CDR3 coding DNA: TGTGCCATCAGGGCTTGGAGGGATTCCTACAATGAGCAGTTCTTC. As protein: CAIRAWRDSYNEQFF.

This clonotype occurred many times. The gene calls are TRBV28 and TRBJ1-5, with TRBD1 as a possible D gene (5 bases). The CDR3 loop spans 11 amino acids. V lost 11 bases and J 11 bases, leaving 16 bases between the germline ends. Germline lookup yields CDR1 MDHEN and CDR2 SYDVKM. CDR3 bases: TGTGCCCCTAGGGGTAGGGCAGCCCAGCATTTT. Translating it yields CAPRGRAAQHF.

The gene calls are TRBV24-1 and TRBJ2-7; the D is unclear. The CDR3 spans 13 residues. The V and J ends lost 3 bases and 9 bases respectively, with 14 bases between them. CDR1 KGHDR and CDR2 SFDVKD come from the germline V gene. For the CDR3, the DNA is TGTGCCACCAGTGATCCGAGGTCACCCCCGCAGTACTTC. Translated: CATSDPRSPPQYF.

This clonotype appeared a few times. The chain employs TRBV20-1 and TRBJ2-5, with 7 nucleotides matching TRBD2. The CDR3 is 21 residues long. CDR1 and CDR2 from the germline V gene are DFQATT and SNEGSKA (reference sequence). The V and J ends lost 4 bases and 2 bases, in that order; junction bases with no gene match: 28. The CDR3 protein is CSAKMPTRVLTKLAVQETQYF. The CDR3 nucleotides are TGCAGTGCTAAAATGCCGACAAGAGTTTTAACCAAGCTAGCGGTACAAGAGACCCAGTACTTC.

This clonotype turned up a few times. The chain is built from TRBV27 and TRBJ2-1; D is perhaps TRBD2 (5 bases). This CDR3 has 15 amino acids. V gave up 6 bases and J gave up 7 bases, with 19 bases separating them. From germline, CDR1 is MNHEY and CDR2 SMNVEV (reference sequence). In DNA, the CDR3 is TGTGCCAGCAGCTCTCAGGACTCATATTTTAATGAGCAGTTCTTC. Encoded protein: CASSSQDSYFNEQFF.

The J gene is TRBJ1-4, the V gene TRBV6-5; possible D gene TRBD1, 6 bases. The ends were cut back, 0 bases at V and 7 bases at J, with 15 bases in the middle. Germline V gene lookup returns CDR1 MNHEY and CDR2 SVGAGI. CDR3 length: 16 residues. The CDR3 region is CASSYSVMRGREKLFF. Written as DNA, the CDR3 is TGTGCCAGCAGTTACTCTGTAATGCGGGGGCGTGAAAAACTGTTTTTT.

This clonotype has more than one count but fewer than ten. The rearrangement joins TRBV5-1 to TRBJ2-4, with 9 bases fitting TRBD2. V shed 2 bases, J shed 2 bases, and the junction held 14 bases outside the gene matches. The germline V gene encodes CDR1 SGHRS and CDR2 YFSETQ. The CDR3 loop spans 19 amino acids. The CDR3 region has the DNA TGCGCCAGCAGCTTCTTTAGCGGGAGAACTACGGCGCCCAAAAACATTCAGTACTTC. Translated: CASSFFSGRTTAPKNIQYF.

This clonotype occurred many times. J is TRBJ1-2 and V is TRBV27; 10 bases line up with TRBD1. The CDR3 consists of 13 residues. Trimming took 6 bases from V and 6 from J; bases not matched to a gene: 4. CDR1 and CDR2 (germline): MNHEY, SMNVEV (reference sequence). The CDR3 reads CASSRQGANGYTF. CDR3 DNA sequence: TGTGCCAGCAGCCGACAGGGGGCTAATGGCTACACCTTC.

The sample holds one count of this clonotype. The V and J genes are TRBV19 and TRBJ2-1; 11 bases agree with TRBD2. With V trimmed by 5 bases and J by 6 bases, 6 bases remained unmatched. Germline CDR1 is LNHDA and CDR2 is SQIVND (reference sequence). The CDR3 sequence is 15 residues long. The CDR3 bases are TGTGCCAGTAGTCCCTATACTAGCGGGGGCAATGAGCAGTTCTTC. It specifies CASSPYTSGGNEQFF.

V gene TRBV6-5 combines with J gene TRBJ1-5, with 8 bases aligning to TRBD1. The CDR3 length is 15 residues. Germline-derived CDR1 and CDR2 are MNHEY and SVGAGI. The V gene end was trimmed by 6 bases and the J gene end by 0 bases; junction bases not matched to a gene: 4. The CDR3 region is CASRRTGPSNQPQHF. DNA for the CDR3: TGTGCCAGCAGACGGACAGGGCCTAGCAATCAGCCCCAGCATTTT.

This chain uses TRBV6-6 with TRBJ2-7, with TRBD1 as a possible D gene (6 bases). Deletions cut 2 bases from V and 7 bases from J, with 9 bases between. Germline lookup yields CDR1 MNHNY and CDR2 SVGAGI (reference sequence). The CDR3 spans 12 residues. The DNA of the CDR3 is TGTGCCAGCAGTTACCCAAGGGGGGAGCAGTACTTC. This encodes CASSYPRGEQYF.

The chain combines TRBV19 with TRBJ1-2; 11 bases agree with TRBD1. The germline CDR1 and CDR2 sequences are LNHDA and SQIVND (reference sequence). The CDR3 covers 15 residues. Trimming took 3 bases from V and 7 from J; bases not matched to a gene: 7. CDR3 bases: TGTGCCAGTAGTATCGGGACAGGGGGGTCCTCTGGCTACACCTTC. It is translated as CASSIGTGGSSGYTF.

The chain recombines TRBV5-1 with TRBJ2-5; D may match TRBD1 or TRBD2 (5 bases each). The CDR3 contains 16 residues. V lost 4 bases to trimming and J lost 1 base, with 17 bases between them. Germline CDR1 and CDR2: SGHRS and YFSETQ. The CDR3 DNA reads as TGCGCCAGCAGCGAGGCCCCGGGACGAGGCCAAGAGACCCAGTACTTC. It is translated as CASSEAPGRGQETQYF.